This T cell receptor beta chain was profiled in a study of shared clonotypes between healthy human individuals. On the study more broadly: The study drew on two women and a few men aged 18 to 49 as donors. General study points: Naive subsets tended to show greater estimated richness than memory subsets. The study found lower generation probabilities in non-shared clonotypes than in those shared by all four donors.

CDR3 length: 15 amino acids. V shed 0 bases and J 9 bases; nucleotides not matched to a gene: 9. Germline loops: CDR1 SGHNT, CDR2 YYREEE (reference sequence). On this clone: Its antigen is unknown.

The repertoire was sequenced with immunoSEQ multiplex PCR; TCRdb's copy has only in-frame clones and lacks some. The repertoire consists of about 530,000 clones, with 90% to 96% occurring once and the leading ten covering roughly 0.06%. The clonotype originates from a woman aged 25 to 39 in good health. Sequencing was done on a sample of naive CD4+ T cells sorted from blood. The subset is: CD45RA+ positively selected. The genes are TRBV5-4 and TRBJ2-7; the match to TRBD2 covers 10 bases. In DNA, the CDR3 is TGTGCCAGCAGCTTGGCCGGTCTAGCGGGAGTCATGCAGTACTTC. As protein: CASSLAGLAGVMQYF.